Each of the 24 T cell receptor beta chains below was sequenced from the same sample in a study of response to subunit inactivated influenza vaccine. TCRdb analysed the RT-PCR reads with MiXCR anew, one entry per CDR3 protein. This sample carries 450,000 to 550,000 distinct CDR3 sequences, roughly 25% of them seen once, and the ten largest clones take around 2%. The sequences come from CD4+ T cells sorted from PBMCs, collected approximately 5 days after vaccination. All receptors come from a man aged 50 to 60 who received an inactivated influenza vaccine.

This clonotype has only a few counts. The chain combines TRBV6-5 with TRBJ1-6; D is ambiguous. The V gene's germline CDR1 is MNHEY and CDR2 SVGAGI. Trimming took 10 bases from V and 7 from J, leaving 11 bases between them. This CDR3 spans 12 amino acids. The CDR3, as DNA: TGTGCCACCGGGGAACTAAATTCACCCCTCCACTTT. Its protein product is CATGELNSPLHF.

The V gene is TRBV20-1, the J gene TRBJ1-2; 7 nucleotides align to TRBD1. This CDR3 region has 14 residues. Trimming cost V 6 bases and J 0 bases; bases outside gene matches: 7. CDR1 and CDR2 (germline): DFQATT, SNEGSKA (reference sequence). CDR3 amino acids: CSAKRDSANYGYTF. The CDR3 DNA follows: TGCAGTGCAAAGAGGGACAGCGCTAACTATGGCTACACCTTC.

This clonotype has just a few counts. This chain connects TRBV28 to TRBJ2-1, with 7 bases aligning to TRBD1. Trimming took 4 bases from V and 2 from J; bases not matched to a gene: 8. The CDR3 loop spans 16 amino acids. Germline CDR1 reads MDHEN; CDR2 reads SYDVKM. The DNA of the CDR3 is TGTGCCAGCAGTTCCCGAGACAGGGCTACCTACAATGAGCAGTTCTTC. Amino acid sequence: CASSSRDRATYNEQFF.

This clonotype occurred many times. The chain combines TRBV3-1 with TRBJ1-5; perhaps TRBD1 as D (6 bases). The CDR3 runs to 22 residues. Germline-derived CDR1 and CDR2 are LGHDT and YNNKEL (reference sequence). With 3 bases removed from V and 0 bases from J, the gap between germline ends came to 30 bases. This chain's CDR3 is CASSQLVDRSPPLIFSNQPQHF. The CDR3 nucleotides read TGTGCCAGCAGCCAGCTGGTTGACAGGTCCCCTCCCCTCATCTTTAGCAATCAGCCCCAGCATTTT.

This clonotype was observed a few times. The chain uses TRBV4-3 and TRBJ1-1; D unclear. Germline CDR1 reads LGHNA; CDR2 reads YSLEER. The CDR3 runs to 14 residues. Trimming took off 0 bases at V and 5 bases at J, with 10 bases between the two ends. The CDR3 nucleotides are TGCGCCAGCAGCCAAGAGTCAGCTAATACTGAAGCTTTCTTT. Translation gives CASSQESANTEAFF.

J is TRBJ2-3 and V is TRBV27; D is perhaps TRBD1 (6 bases). CDR3 length: 15 residues. Germline assignment: CDR1 MNHEY and CDR2 SMNVEV (reference sequence). V lost 5 bases, J lost 1 base, and 13 bases lay in between. The CDR3: CASSPGARGTDTQYF. The DNA of the CDR3 is TGTGCCAGCAGTCCAGGGGCGAGGGGCACAGATACGCAGTATTTT.

The V and J genes are TRBV15 and TRBJ2-7; D is unresolved. The CDR3 spans 13 residues. V was clipped by 1 base and J by 9 bases, with 13 bases between them. CDR1 is LNHNV and CDR2 is YYDKDF in the germline V gene (reference sequence). The CDR3 loop is CATSRALVSGQYF. CDR3 DNA sequence: TGTGCCACCAGCAGAGCCCTCGTTTCTGGGCAGTACTTC.

Only a few counts were recorded for this clonotype. V and J are TRBV7-2 and TRBJ1-6, with no clear D. The V gene's germline CDR1 is SGHTA and CDR2 FQGNSA. This CDR3 contains 14 residues. V gave up 1 base and J gave up 5 bases, with 6 bases separating them. The CDR3 spells CASSLVWDNSPLHF. As DNA, the CDR3 is TGTGCCAGCAGCTTAGTCTGGGATAATTCACCCCTCCACTTT.

This chain links TRBV20-1 with TRBJ2-7; no clear D gene. Germline CDR1 is DFQATT and CDR2 is SNEGSKA (reference sequence). There are 12 residues in the CDR3. The V and J ends lost 5 bases and 7 bases respectively, with 15 bases between them. CDR3 amino acids: CSAPIDVREQYF. The CDR3 region has the DNA TGCAGTGCTCCAATTGATGTGAGGGAGCAGTACTTC.

V usage is TRBV24-1 and J usage is TRBJ2-1, with TRBD2 identical over 7 bases. The CDR3 has 14 residues. CDR1 is KGHDR and CDR2 is SFDVKD in the germline V gene. V was pared by 1 base and J by 8 bases, with 4 bases of the junction left unmatched. The CDR3 protein is CATSDFPGGDEQFF. The CDR3 nucleotides are TGTGCCACCAGTGATTTCCCGGGGGGTGATGAGCAGTTCTTC.

This chain connects TRBV9 to TRBJ2-3; TRBD2 matches 9 bases. Per germline, CDR1 SGDLS and CDR2 YYNGEE. The J segment lost 2 bases and the V segment lost 0 bases, leaving 10 bases of the junction unmatched. CDR3 length: 18 amino acids. In nucleotides, the CDR3 is TGTGCCAGCAGCGTAGGGCCCCTGGGCGGGAGGGCCACAGATACGCAGTATTTT. Protein: CASSVGPLGGRATDTQYF.

Here the CDR3 reads CSALTGNYGYTF. The CDR3 DNA reads TGCAGTGCCCTTACAGGGAACTATGGCTACACCTTC. V gene TRBV20-1 combines with J gene TRBJ1-2, with D perhaps TRBD1 (6 bases). This CDR3 contains 12 residues. From germline, CDR1 is DFQATT and CDR2 SNEGSKA (reference sequence). V dropped 6 bases and J dropped 2 bases, with 10 bases sitting between them.

This clonotype has a count of ten or more. V gene TRBV20-1 combines with J gene TRBJ2-5, with D hard to call. CDR3 size: 12 residues. CDR1 is DFQATT and CDR2 is SNEGSKA in the germline V gene (reference sequence). The V and J ends lost 4 bases and 2 bases respectively, with 8 bases between them. CDR3 coding DNA: TGCAGTGCTAAACCGGGTCAAGAGACCCAGTACTTC. Translated, it gives CSAKPGQETQYF.

The V call is TRBV28, the J call TRBJ1-6; D uncertain. Germline-derived CDR1 and CDR2 are MDHEN and SYDVKM. CDR3 length: 16 amino acids. Trimming pared 7 bases from V and 0 bases from J, leaving 13 bases between. The CDR3 spells CASTPSLSSYNSPLHF. The CDR3 region has the DNA TGTGCCAGCACCCCGAGTCTCAGCTCCTATAATTCACCCCTCCACTTT.

The sample holds a few counts of this clonotype. The DNA of the CDR3 is TGCAGTGCTAGACGAGGACTAGCGGGATTTGGAGAGACCCAGTACTTC. Translating gives CSARRGLAGFGETQYF. The rearrangement joins TRBV20-1 to TRBJ2-5; 12 bases are shared with TRBD2. Germline values: CDR1 DFQATT, CDR2 SNEGSKA (reference sequence). The CDR3 length is 16 residues. Losses at the gene ends were 2 bases for V and 4 bases for J; bases not matched to a gene: 8.

This clonotype showed up just a few times. The CDR3 nucleotides are TGTGCCAGCAGCCACCCGGGACAGGGGTCCGAGCAGTACTTC. The encoded protein is CASSHPGQGSEQYF. The chain couples TRBV7-8 to TRBJ2-7, with 10 bases matching TRBD1. J gave up 6 bases and V 5 bases, and 7 bases lay outside the gene matches. The CDR3 extends over 14 amino acids. The germline CDR1 and CDR2 sequences are SGHVS and FQNEAQ. The whole variable domain, filled in from reference TRBV7-8 and TRBJ2-7, reads GAGVSQSPRYKVAKRGQDVALRCDPISGHVSLFWYQQALGQGPEFLTYFQNEAQLDKSGLPSDRFFAERPEGSVSTLKIQRTQQEDSAVYLCASSHPGQGSEQYFGPGTRLTVT.

This clonotype was detected a few times. The chain employs TRBV5-1 and TRBJ2-3, with 10 bases aligning to TRBD2. Germline assignment: CDR1 SGHRS and CDR2 YFSETQ. This CDR3 contains 13 residues. The trim removed 4 bases at V and 7 bases at J, leaving 3 bases unmatched. CDR3 in amino acids: CASSLAGEYTQYF. CDR3 bases: TGCGCCAGCAGCCTAGCGGGGGAATATACGCAGTATTTT.

This clonotype has a handful of counts. This rearrangement joins TRBV12-3 or TRBV12-4 to TRBJ2-2, with a possible D match to TRBD1 (6 bases). V dropped 5 bases and J dropped 4 bases, with 14 bases sitting between them. The CDR3 is made up of 15 amino acids. The CDR3 here is CASSLPGHFTGELFF. In nucleotides, the CDR3 is TGTGCCAGCAGTCTCCCGGGACATTTCACCGGGGAGCTGTTTTTT.

The table lists this clonotype with a few counts. The chain is built from TRBV29-1 and TRBJ1-5, with 7 bases fitting TRBD1. CDR1 and CDR2 from the germline V gene are SQVTM and ANQGSEA. The CDR3 loop spans 14 amino acids. V dropped 0 bases and J dropped 6; count of bases not matched to a gene: 5. CDR3 in DNA: TGCAGCGTTGAAGAGGGGCAGGGGGGTCAGCCCCAGCATTTT. Encoded protein: CSVEEGQGGQPQHF.

The chain employs TRBV7-9 and TRBJ2-2; 7 bases agree with TRBD1. There are 16 residues in the CDR3. Germline V CDR1 and CDR2: SEHNR, FQNEAQ (reference sequence). The V gene end was trimmed by 6 bases and the J gene end by 0 bases; junction bases not matched to a gene: 7. CDR3 in amino acids: CASSFMGTANTGELFF. CDR3 DNA: TGTGCCAGCAGTTTTATGGGGACAGCGAACACCGGGGAGCTGTTTTTT.

There are a few counts of this clonotype. The CDR3 region is CASSLEWTKPNEQFF. The CDR3 DNA is TGTGCCAGCAGCTTAGAGTGGACCAAACCCAATGAGCAGTTCTTC. The V gene is TRBV7-2, the J gene TRBJ2-1; D remains unclear. CDR3 length equals 15 residues. In germline, CDR1 is SGHTA, CDR2 FQGNSA. The V gene lost 1 base and the J gene lost 6 bases, with 13 bases spanning the gap.

The chain links TRBV28 to TRBJ2-7; TRBD1 matches 9 bases. Germline loops: CDR1 MDHEN, CDR2 SYDVKM. The CDR3 spans 14 residues. Germline trimming cut 11 bases from V and 5 bases from J; bases unmatched to any gene: 13. The DNA for the CDR3 is TGTGCCGTCCGAAACAGGGGGCAAGTGAACGAGCAGTACTTC. It specifies CAVRNRGQVNEQYF.

This chain uses TRBV7-3 with TRBJ2-5; D not resolved. CDR1 and CDR2 (germline): SGHTA, FQGTGA. The V end lost 2 bases, the J end lost 5 bases, and 9 bases lay between the germline ends. The CDR3 length is 13 residues. As DNA, the CDR3 is TGTGCCAGCAGCTTAGGGATGGCTGAGACCCAGTACTTC. Protein sequence: CASSLGMAETQYF.

The rearrangement uses TRBV12-3 or TRBV12-4 and TRBJ2-1, with TRBD2 matching 9 bases. The CDR3 spans 16 residues. The junction had 5 bases not matched to a gene; V was cut back by 2 bases and J by 3 bases. This chain's CDR3 is CASSLMGTSSYNEQFF. The CDR3 DNA reads TGTGCCAGCAGTTTAATGGGGACTAGCAGCTACAATGAGCAGTTCTTC.